The 10 T cell receptor beta chains in this list originate from one sample, sequenced in a study of monozygotic twins with inflammatory bowel disease. TCRdb re-called the 5' RACE reads, yielding one record per CDR3 amino acid sequence without DNA. The specimen's table records 300,000 to 350,000 distinct CDR3 sequences. Sequencing was performed on blood. The receptors were gathered from a human donor with ulcerative colitis or Crohn's disease, or a healthy co-twin of an affected twin (not recorded which).

The rearrangement joins TRBV20-1 to TRBJ2-1. The CDR3 has 14 amino acids. CDR1 DFQATT and CDR2 SNEGSKA come from the germline V gene (reference sequence). The CDR3 protein is CSARDRRSLNEQFF.

The chain carries TRBV5-1 and TRBJ2-5; the TCRdb call, TRBD1, lacks DNA for checking. The V gene's germline CDR1 is SGHRS and CDR2 YFSETQ. This CDR3 has 17 amino acids. CDR3 protein: CASSSGTGEHGRETQYF.

This chain joins TRBV7-4 and TRBJ2-5; the D call from TCRdb, TRBD2, cannot be confirmed without DNA. The CDR3 totals 22 residues. The germline V gene has CDR1 SGHVT and CDR2 SQSDAQ. The CDR3 loop is CASSFLSVREGRPGSHVETQYF.

J is TRBJ2-3 and V is TRBV11-3; TCRdb's D call of TRBD1 is untestable without DNA. In germline, CDR1 is SGHNT, CDR2 YENEEA. The CDR3 is 14 residues long. This CDR3 is CASSPSTRRDTQYF.

V is TRBV11-2 and J is TRBJ2-4; the D gene TCRdb calls, TRBD1, cannot be checked with no DNA. Germline values: CDR1 SGHAT, CDR2 FQNNGV. The CDR3 is 18 amino acids. CDR3 in amino acids: CASSPQTGGLLAKNIQYF.

V is TRBV3-1 and J is TRBJ1-6; the TCRdb D gene call, TRBD1, has no DNA to confirm it. The CDR3 contains 13 residues. Germline V gene data show CDR1 as LGHDT and CDR2 as YNNKEL (reference sequence). This CDR3 reads CASSLTGSSPLHF.

The CDR3 region is CASESHILYRAFF. V and J are TRBV6-1 and TRBJ1-1. Looked up from germline, CDR1 is MNHNS and CDR2 is SASEGT. The CDR3 has 13 amino acids.

V gene TRBV18 combines with J gene TRBJ1-4. This CDR3 has 13 residues. Per germline, CDR1 KGHSH and CDR2 LQKENI. This CDR3 reads CATGTGSGEKLFF.

The chain combines TRBV5-1 with TRBJ2-1; TCRdb proposes TRBD2, but this gene call is untestable without DNA. The CDR3 is made up of 16 amino acids. Germline CDR1 and CDR2: SGHRS and YFSETQ. The CDR3 here is CASSTGLQSSYNEQFF.

This chain connects TRBV6-2 or TRBV6-3 to TRBJ2-2. CDR3 length: 13 amino acids. From germline, CDR1 is MNHEY and CDR2 SVGEGT. The CDR3 protein is CASSYSGTGELFF.